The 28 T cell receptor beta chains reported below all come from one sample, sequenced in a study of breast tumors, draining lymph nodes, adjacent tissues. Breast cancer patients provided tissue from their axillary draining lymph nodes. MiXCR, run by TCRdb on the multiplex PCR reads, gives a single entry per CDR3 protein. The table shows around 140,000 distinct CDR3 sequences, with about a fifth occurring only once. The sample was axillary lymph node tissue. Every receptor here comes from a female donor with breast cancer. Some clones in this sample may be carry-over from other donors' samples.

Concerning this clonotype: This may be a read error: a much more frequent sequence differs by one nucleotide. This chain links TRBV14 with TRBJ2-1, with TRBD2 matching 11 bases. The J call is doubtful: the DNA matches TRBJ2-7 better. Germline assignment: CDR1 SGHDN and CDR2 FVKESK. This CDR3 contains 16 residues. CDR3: CASSSTSGSGSNEQYF. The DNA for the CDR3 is TGTGCCAGCAGCAGTACTAGCGGGAGTGGTAGCAATGAGCAGTACTTC.

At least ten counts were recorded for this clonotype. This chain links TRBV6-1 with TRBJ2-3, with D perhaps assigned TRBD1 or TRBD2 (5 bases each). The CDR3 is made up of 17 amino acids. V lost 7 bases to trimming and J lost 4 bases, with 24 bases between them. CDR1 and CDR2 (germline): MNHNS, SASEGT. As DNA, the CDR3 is TGTGCCAGCACCGAAGGACCGGGGACCCTGATCTCAGATACGCAGTATTTT. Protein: CASTEGPGTLISDTQYF.

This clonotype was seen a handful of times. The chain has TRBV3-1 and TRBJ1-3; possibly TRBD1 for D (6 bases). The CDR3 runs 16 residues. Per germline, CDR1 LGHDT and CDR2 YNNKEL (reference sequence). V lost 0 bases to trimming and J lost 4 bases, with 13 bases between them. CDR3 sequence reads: CASSQDPGARGNTIYF. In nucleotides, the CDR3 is TGTGCCAGCAGCCAAGATCCGGGGGCGCGGGGAAACACCATATATTTT.

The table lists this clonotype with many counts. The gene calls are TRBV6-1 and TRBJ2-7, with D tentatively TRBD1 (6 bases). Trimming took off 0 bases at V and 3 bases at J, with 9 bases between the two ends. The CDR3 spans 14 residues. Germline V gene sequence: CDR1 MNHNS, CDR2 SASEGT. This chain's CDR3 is CASSEANRVYEQYF. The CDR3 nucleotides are TGTGCCAGCAGTGAAGCTAACAGGGTCTACGAGCAGTACTTC.

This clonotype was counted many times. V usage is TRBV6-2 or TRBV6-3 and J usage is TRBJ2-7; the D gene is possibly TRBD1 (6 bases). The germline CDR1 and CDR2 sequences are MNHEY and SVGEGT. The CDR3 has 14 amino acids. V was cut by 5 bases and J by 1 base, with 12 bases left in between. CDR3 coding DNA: TGTGCCAGCAGTGGGCAGGGGTGGTCCTACGAGCAGTACTTC. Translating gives CASSGQGWSYEQYF.

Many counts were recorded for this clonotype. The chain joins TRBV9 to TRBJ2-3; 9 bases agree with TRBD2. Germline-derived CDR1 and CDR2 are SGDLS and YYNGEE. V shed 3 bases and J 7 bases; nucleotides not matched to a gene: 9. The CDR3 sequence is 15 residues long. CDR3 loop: CASSARGTSGYTQYF. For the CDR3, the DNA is TGTGCCAGCAGCGCAAGGGGAACTAGCGGGTATACGCAGTATTTT.

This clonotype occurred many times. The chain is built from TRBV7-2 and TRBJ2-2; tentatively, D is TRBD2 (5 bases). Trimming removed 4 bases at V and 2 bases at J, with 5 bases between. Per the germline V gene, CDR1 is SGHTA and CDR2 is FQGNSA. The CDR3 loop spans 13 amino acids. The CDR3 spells CASSSSNTGELFF. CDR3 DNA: TGTGCCAGCAGCTCTAGCAACACCGGGGAGCTGTTTTTT.

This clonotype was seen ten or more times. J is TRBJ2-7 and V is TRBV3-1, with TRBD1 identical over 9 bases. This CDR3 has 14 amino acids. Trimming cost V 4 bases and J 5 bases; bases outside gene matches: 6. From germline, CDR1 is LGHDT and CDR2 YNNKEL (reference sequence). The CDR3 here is CASSPSDRGNEQYF. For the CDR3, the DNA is TGTGCCAGCAGCCCTTCGGACAGGGGCAACGAGCAGTACTTC.

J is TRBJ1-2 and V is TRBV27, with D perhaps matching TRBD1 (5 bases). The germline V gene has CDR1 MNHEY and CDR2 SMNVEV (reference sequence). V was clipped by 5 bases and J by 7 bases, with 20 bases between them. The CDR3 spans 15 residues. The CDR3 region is CASSQLPRGGGGYTF. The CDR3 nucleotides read TGTGCCAGCAGTCAACTCCCTCGGGGTGGGGGTGGCTACACCTTC.

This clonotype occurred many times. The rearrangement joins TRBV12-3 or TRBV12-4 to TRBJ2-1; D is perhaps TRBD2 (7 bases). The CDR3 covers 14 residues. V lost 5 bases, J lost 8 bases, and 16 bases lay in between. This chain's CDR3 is CASSLRGRAHEQFF. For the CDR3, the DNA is TGTGCCAGCAGTCTGAGGGGGAGGGCACATGAGCAGTTCTTC.

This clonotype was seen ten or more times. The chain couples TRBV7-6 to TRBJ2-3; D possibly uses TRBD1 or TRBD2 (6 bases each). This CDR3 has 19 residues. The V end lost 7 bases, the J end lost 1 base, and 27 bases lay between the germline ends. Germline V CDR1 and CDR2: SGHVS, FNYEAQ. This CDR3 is CASTEGGELGIYCTDTQYF. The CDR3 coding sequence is TGTGCCAGCACCGAGGGGGGCGAGCTCGGGATATATTGCACAGATACGCAGTATTTT.

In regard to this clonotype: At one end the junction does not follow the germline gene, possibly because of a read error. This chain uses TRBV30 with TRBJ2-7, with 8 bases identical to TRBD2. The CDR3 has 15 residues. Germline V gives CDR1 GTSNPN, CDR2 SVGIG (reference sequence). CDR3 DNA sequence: TGTGCCCGGAGTCCCCAAGCGGGAGACACCTACGAGCAGTACTTC. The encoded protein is CARSPQAGDTYEQYF.

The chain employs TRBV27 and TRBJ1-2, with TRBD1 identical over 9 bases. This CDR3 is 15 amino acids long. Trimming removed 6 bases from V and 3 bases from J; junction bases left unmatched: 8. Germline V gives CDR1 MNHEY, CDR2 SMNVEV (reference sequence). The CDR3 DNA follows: TGTGCCAGCAGCCGCGGACAGGGGCCGTACTATGGCTACACCTTC. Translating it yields CASSRGQGPYYGYTF.

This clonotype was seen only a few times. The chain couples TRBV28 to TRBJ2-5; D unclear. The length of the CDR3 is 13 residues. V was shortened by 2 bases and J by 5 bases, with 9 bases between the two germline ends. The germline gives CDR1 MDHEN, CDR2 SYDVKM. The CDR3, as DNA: TGTGCCAGCAGTTTAGGGCTAAGGGAGACCCAGTACTTC. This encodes CASSLGLRETQYF.

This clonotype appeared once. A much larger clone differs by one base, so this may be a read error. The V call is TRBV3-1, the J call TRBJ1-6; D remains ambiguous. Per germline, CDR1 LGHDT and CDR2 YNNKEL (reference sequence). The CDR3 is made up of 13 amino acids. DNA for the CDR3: TGTACCAGCAGCCCCCGACACGATTCACCCCTCCACTTT. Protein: CTSSPRHDSPLHF.

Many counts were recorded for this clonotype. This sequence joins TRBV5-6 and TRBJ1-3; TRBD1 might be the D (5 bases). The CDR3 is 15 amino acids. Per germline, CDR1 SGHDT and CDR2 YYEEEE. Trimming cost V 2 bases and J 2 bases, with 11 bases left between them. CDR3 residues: CASSLMMTAGNTIYF. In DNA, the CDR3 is TGTGCCAGCAGCTTAATGATGACAGCTGGAAACACCATATATTTT.

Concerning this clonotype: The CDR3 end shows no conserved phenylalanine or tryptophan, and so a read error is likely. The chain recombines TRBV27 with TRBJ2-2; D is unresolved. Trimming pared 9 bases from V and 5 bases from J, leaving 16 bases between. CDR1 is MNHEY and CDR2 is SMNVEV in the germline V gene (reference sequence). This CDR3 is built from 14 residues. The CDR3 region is CASRARLETGELFL. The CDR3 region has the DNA TGTGCCAGTAGGGCGCGTCTTGAGACCGGGGAGCTGTTTCTT.

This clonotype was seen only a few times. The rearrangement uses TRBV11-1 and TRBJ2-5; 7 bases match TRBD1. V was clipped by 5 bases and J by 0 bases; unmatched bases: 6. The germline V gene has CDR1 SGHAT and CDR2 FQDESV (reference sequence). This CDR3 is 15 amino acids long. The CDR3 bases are TGTGCCAGCAGCATCCGGGACAGCTACCAAGAGACCCAGTACTTC. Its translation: CASSIRDSYQETQYF.

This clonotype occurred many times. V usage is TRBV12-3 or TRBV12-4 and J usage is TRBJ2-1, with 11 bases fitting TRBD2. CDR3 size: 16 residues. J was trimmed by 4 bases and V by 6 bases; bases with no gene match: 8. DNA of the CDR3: TGTGCCAGCAGGGGGACTAGCGGAGTCATTTACAATGAGCAGTTCTTC. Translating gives CASRGTSGVIYNEQFF.

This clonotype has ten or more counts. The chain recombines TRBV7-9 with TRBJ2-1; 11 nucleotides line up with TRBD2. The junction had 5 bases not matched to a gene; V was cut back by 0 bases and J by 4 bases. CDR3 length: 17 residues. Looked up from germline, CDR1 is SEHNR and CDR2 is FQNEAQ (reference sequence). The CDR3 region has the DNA TGTGCCAGCAGCTTAGCCCCTGGACTAGCGGGTTACAATGAGCAGTTCTTC. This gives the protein CASSLAPGLAGYNEQFF.

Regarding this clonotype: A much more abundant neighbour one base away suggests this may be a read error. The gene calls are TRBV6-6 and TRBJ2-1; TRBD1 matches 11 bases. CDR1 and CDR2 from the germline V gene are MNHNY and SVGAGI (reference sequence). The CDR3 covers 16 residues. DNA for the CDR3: TGTGCCAGCAGCGGACAGGGGGCAACGTTTTACAATGAGCGGTTCTTC. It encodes CASSGQGATFYNERFF.

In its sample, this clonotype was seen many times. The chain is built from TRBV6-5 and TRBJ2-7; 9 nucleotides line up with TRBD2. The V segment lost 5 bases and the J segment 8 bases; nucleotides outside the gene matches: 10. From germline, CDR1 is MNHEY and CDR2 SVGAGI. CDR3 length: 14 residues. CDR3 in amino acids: CASSPTSGGEQQYF. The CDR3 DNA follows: TGTGCCAGCAGTCCGACTAGCGGTGGGGAACAGCAGTACTTC.

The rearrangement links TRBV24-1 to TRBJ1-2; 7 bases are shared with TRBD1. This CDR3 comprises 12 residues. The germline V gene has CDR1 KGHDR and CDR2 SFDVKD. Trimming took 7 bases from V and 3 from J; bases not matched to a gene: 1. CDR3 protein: CATSGTDYGYTF. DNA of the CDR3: TGTGCCACCAGCGGGACAGACTATGGCTACACCTTC.

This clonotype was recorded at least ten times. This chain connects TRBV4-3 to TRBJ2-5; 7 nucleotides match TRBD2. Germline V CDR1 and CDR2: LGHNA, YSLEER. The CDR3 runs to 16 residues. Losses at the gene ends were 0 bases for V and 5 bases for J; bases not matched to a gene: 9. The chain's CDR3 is CASSQDRAGVGETQYF. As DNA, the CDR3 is TGCGCCAGCAGCCAAGATCGGGCGGGAGTTGGGGAGACCCAGTACTTC.

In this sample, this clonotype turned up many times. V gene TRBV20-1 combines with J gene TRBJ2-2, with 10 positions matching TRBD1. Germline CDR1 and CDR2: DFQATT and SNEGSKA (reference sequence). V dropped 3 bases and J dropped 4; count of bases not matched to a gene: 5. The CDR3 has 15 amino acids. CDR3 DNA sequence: TGCAGTGCTAGCCCGACAGGGGGCATCACCGGGGAGCTGTTTTTT. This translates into CSASPTGGITGELFF.

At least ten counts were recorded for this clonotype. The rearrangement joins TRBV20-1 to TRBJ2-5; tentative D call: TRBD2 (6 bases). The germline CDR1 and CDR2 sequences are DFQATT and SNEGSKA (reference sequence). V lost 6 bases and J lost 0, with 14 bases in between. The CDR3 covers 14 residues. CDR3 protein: CSAPAGSDQETQYF. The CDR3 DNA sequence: TGCAGTGCCCCCGCCGGGAGCGACCAAGAGACCCAGTACTTC.

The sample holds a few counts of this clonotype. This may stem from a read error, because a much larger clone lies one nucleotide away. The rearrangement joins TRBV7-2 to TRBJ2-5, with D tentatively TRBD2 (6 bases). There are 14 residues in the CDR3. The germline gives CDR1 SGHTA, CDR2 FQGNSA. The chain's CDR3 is CASSQDSGQEAQYF. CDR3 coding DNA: TGTGCCAGCAGCCAGGATAGCGGACAAGAGGCCCAGTACTTC.

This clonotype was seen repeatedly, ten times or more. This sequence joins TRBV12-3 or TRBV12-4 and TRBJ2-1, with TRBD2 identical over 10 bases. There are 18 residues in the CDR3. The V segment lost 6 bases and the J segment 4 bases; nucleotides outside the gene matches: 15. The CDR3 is CASRQGASGRGRYNEQFF. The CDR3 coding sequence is TGTGCCAGCAGGCAAGGGGCTAGCGGGAGAGGAAGGTACAATGAGCAGTTCTTC.